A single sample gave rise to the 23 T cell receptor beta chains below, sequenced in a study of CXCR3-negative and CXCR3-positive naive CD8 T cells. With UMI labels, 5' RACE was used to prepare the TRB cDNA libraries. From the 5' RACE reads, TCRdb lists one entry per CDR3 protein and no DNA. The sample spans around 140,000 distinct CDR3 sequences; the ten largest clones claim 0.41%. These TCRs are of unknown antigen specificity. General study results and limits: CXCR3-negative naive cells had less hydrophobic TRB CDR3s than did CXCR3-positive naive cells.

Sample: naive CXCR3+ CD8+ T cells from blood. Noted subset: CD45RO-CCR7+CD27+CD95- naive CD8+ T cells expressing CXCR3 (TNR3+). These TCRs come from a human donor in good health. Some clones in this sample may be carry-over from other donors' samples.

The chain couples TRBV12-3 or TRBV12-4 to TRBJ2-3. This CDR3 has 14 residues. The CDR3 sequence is CASRGKISTDTQYF.

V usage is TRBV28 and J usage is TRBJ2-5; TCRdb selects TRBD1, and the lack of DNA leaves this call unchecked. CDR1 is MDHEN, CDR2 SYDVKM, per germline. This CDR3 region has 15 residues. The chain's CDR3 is CASSFPDRGWETQYF.

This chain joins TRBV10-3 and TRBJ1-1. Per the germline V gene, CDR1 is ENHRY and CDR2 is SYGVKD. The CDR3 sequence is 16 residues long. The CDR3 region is CAISHPSVAGSTEAFF.

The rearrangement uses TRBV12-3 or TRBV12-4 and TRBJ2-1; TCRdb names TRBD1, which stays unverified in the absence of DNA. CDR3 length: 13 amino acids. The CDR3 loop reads CATTAGAYNEQFF.

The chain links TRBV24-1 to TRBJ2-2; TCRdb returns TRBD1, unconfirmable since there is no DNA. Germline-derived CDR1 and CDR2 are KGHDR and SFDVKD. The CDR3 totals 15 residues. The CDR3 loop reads CATSEGDRDTGELFF.

CDR3 sequence reads: CASSPLGSYYEQYF. The V call is TRBV12-3 or TRBV12-4, the J call TRBJ2-7; TCRdb reports TRBD1, a call that lacks DNA to check it against. There are 14 residues in the CDR3.

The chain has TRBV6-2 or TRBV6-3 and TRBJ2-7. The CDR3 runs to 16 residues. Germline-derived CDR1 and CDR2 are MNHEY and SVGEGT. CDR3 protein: CASSYPPQVGTYEQYF.

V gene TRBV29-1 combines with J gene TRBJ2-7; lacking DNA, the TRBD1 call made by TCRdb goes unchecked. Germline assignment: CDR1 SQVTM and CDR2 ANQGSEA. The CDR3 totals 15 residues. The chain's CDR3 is CSVVTPDTDRYEQYF.

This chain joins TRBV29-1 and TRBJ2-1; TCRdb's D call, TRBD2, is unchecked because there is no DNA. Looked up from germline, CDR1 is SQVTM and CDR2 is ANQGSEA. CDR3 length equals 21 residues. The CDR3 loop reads CSVEDSVGASGRAIPYNEQFF.

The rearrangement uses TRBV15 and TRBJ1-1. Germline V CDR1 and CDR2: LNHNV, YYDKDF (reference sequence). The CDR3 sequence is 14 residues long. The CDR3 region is CATSRVGGGTEAFF.

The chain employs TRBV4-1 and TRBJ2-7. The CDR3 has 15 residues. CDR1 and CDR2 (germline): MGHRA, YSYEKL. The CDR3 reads CASSQDGLSSYEQYF.

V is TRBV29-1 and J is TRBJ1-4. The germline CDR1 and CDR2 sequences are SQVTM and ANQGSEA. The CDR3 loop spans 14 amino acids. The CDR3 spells CSVLLGSEFGKLFF.

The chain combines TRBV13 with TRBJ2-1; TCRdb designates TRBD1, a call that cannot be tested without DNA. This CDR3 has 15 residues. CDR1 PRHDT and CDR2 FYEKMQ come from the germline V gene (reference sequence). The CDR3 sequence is CASTEPGTPRDEQFF. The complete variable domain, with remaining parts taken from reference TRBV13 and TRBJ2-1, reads AAGVIQSPRHLIKEKRETATLKCYPIPRHDTVYWYQQGPGQDPQFLISFYEKMQSDKGSIPDRFSAQQFSDYHSELNMSSLELGDSALYFCASTEPGTPRDEQFFGPGTRLTVL.

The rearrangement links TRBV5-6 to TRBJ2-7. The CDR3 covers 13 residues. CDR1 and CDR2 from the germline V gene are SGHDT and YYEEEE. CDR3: CASNLDGSYEQYF.

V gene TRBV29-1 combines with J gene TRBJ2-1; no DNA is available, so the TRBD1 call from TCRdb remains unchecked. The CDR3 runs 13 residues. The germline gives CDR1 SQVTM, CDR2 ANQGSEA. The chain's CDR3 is CSVMTGLYNEQFF.

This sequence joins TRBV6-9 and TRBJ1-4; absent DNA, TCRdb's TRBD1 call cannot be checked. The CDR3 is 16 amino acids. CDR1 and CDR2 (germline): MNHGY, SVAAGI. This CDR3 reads CASSPRTGGIFEKLFF.

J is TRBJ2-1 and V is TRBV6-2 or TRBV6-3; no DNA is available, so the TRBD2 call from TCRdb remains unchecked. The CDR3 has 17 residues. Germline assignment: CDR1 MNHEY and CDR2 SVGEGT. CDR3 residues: CASSWELAGAPYNEQFF.

This CDR3 reads CASSQEGGTDTQYF. The chain employs TRBV4-2 and TRBJ2-3. Germline CDR1 and CDR2: LGHNA and YNFKEQ. The CDR3 consists of 14 residues.

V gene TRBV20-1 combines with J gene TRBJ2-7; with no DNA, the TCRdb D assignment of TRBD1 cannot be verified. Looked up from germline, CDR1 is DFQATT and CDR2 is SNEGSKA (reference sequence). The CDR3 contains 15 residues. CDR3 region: CSAGGWRVTTYEQYF.

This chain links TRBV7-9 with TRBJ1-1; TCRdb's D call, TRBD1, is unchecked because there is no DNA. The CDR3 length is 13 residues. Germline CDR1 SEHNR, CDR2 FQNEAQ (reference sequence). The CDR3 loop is CASSFAPGTEAFF.

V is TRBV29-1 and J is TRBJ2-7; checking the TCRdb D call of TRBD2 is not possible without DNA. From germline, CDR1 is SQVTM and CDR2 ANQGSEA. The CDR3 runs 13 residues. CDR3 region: CSVVGLAAYEQYF.

CDR3 loop: CSVQTLLAGVGNEQFF. The chain employs TRBV29-1 and TRBJ2-1; lacking DNA, the TRBD2 call made by TCRdb goes unchecked. CDR1 is SQVTM and CDR2 is ANQGSEA in the germline V gene. The CDR3 runs 16 residues.

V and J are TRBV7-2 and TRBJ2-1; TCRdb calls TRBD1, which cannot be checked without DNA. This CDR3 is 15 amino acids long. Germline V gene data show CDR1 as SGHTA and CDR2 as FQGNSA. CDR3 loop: CASSLAGASSNEQFF.